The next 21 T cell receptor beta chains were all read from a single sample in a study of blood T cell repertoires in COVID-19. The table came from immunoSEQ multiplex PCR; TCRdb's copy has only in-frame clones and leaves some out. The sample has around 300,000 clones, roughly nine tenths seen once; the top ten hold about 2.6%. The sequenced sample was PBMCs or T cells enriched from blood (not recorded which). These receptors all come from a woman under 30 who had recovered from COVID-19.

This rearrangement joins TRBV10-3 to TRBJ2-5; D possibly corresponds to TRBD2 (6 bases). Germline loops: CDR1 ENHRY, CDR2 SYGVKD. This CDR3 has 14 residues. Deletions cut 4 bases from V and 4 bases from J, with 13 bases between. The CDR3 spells CAISVLLATETQYF. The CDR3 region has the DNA TGTGCCATCAGTGTCTTACTAGCAACAGAGACCCAGTACTTC.

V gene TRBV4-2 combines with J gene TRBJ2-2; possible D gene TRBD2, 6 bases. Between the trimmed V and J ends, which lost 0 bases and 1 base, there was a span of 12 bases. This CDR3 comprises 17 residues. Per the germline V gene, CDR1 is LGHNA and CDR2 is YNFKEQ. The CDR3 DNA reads TGTGCCAGCAGCCAAGATCGCCTAGCGATGAACACCGGGGAGCTGTTTTTT. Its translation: CASSQDRLAMNTGELFF.

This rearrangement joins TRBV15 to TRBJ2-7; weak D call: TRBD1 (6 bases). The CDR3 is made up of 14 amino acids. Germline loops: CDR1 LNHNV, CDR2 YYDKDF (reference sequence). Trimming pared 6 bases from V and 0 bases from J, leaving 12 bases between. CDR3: CATRLDRSSYEQYF. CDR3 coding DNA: TGTGCCACCAGGCTCGACAGGAGCTCCTACGAGCAGTACTTC.

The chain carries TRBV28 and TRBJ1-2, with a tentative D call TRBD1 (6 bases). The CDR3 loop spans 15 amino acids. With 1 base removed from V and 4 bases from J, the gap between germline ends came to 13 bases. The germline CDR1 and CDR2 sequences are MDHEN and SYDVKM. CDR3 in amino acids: CASSLLSRGTYGYTF. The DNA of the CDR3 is TGTGCCAGCAGTTTATTGTCCAGGGGCACCTATGGCTACACCTTC.

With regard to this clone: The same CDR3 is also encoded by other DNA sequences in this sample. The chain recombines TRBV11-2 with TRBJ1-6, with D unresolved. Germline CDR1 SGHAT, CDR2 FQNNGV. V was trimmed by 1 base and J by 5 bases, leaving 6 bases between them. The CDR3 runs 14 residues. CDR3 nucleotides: TGTGCCAGCAGCTTAGGCCAGAATAATTCACCCCTCCACTTT. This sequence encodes CASSLGQNNSPLHF.

CDR3 region: CASNLRDGTPIYEQYF. As DNA, the CDR3 is TGTGCCAGCAATCTGCGTGACGGGACACCTATCTACGAGCAGTACTTC. The chain employs TRBV7-9 and TRBJ2-7, with D perhaps matching TRBD1 (6 bases). With 7 bases removed from V and 3 bases from J, the gap between germline ends came to 22 bases. The CDR3 spans 16 residues. The germline CDR1 and CDR2 sequences are SEHNR and FQNEAQ (reference sequence).

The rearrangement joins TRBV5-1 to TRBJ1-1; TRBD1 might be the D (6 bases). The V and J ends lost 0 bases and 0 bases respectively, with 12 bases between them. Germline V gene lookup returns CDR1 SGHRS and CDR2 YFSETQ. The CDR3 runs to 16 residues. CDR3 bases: TGCGCCAGCAGCTTGGGGGAGACAGGCCTGAACACTGAAGCTTTCTTT. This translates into CASSLGETGLNTEAFF.

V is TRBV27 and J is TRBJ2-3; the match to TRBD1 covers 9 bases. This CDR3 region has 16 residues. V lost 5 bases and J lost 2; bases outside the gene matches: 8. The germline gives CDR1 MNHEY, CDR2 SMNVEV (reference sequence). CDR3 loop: CASSPTDRGLTDTQYF. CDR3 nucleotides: TGTGCCAGCAGTCCGACGGACAGGGGACTCACAGATACGCAGTATTTT.

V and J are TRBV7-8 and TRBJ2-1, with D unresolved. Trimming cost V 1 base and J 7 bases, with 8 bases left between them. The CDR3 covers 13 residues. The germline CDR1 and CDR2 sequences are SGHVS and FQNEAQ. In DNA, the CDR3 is TGTGCCAGCAGCTTAGGGCATAAGAATGAGCAGTTCTTC. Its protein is CASSLGHKNEQFF.

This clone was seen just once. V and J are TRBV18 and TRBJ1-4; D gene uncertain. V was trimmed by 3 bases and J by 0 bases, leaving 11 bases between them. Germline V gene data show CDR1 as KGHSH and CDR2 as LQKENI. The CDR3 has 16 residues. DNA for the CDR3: TGTGCCAGCTCACCGCGACAAATTGCAACTAATGAAAAACTGTTTTTT. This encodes CASSPRQIATNEKLFF.

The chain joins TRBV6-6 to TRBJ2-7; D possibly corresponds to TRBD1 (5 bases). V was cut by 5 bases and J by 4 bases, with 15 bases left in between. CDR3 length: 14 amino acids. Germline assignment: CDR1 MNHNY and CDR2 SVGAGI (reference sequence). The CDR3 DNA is TGTGCCAGCAGTCGACACAATCAGGGATACGAGCAGTACTTC. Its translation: CASSRHNQGYEQYF.

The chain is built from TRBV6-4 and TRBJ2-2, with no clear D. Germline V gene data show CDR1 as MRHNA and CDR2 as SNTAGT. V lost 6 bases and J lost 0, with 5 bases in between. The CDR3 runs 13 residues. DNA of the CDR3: TGTGCCAGCAGCCTAACGAACACCGGGGAGCTGTTTTTT. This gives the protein CASSLTNTGELFF.

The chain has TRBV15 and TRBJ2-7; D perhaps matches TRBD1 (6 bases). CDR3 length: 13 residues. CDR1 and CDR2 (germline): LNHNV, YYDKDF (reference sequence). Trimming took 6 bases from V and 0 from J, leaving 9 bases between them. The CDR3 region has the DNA TGTGCCACCAGACAGGGTCCCTCCTACGAGCAGTACTTC. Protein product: CATRQGPSYEQYF.

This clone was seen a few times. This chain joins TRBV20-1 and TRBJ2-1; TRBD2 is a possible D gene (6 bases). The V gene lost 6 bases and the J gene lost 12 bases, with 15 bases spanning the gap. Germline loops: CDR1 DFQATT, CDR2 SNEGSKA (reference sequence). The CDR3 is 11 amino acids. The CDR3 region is CSAYSPGGQFF. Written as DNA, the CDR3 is TGCAGTGCGTACAGCCCCGGGGGGCAGTTCTTC.

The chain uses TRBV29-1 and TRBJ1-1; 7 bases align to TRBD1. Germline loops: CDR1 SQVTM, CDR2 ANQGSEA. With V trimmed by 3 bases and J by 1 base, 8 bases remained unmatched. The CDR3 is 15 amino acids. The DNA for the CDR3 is TGCAGCGTTGACGACACAGGGGCGGGGAACACTGAAGCTTTCTTT. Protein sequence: CSVDDTGAGNTEAFF.

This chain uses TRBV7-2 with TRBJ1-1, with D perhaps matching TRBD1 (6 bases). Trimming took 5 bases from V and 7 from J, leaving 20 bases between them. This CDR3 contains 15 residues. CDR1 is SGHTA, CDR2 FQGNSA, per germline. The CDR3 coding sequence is TGTGCCAGCAGCCTCGGTGGGGGCATCCACCGTGAAGCTTTCTTT. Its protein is CASSLGGGIHREAFF.

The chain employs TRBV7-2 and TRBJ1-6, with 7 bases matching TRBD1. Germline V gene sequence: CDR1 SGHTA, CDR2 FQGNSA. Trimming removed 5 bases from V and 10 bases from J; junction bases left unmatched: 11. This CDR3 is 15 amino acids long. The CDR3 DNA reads TGTGCCAGCAGCCCGACAGGGCGAAGAGGATCACCCCTCCACTTT. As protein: CASSPTGRRGSPLHF.

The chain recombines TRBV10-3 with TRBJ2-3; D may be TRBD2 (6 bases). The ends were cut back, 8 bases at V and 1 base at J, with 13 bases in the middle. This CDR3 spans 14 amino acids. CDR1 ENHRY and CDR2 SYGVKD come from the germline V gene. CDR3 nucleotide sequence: TGTGCCATCGGAGGGTCGGGAGGCACAGATACGCAGTATTTT. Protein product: CAIGGSGGTDTQYF.

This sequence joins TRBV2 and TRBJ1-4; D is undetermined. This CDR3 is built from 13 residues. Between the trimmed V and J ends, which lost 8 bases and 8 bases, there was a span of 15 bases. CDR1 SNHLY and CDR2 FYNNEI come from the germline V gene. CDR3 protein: CASHGVLREKLFF. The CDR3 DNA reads TGTGCCAGCCATGGTGTACTAAGGGAAAAACTGTTTTTT.

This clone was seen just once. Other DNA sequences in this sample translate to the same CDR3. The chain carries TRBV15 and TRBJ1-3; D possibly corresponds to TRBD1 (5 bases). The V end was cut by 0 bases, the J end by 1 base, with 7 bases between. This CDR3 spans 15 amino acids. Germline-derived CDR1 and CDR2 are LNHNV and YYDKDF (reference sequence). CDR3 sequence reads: CATSRDRGSGNTIYF. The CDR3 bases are TGTGCCACCAGCAGAGATCGGGGGTCTGGAAACACCATATATTTT.

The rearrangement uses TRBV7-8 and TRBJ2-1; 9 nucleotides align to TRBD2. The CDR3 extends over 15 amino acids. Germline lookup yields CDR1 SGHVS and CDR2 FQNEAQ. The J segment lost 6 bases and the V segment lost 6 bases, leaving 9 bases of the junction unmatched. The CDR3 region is CASRPRGGGGNEQFF. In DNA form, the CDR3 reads TGTGCCAGCAGGCCGCGGGGGGGCGGAGGCAATGAGCAGTTCTTC.